This T cell receptor beta chain was observed in a study of graft-versus-host responses after intestinal transplantation. Study background: Tacrolimus and steroids were given for about 3 years to all recipients after anti-thymocyte globulin induction.

Method: immunoSEQ multiplex PCR; TCRdb's copy keeps in-frame clones and lacks some. Counted here are just under 90,000 clones, around 86% occurring once; the ten biggest clones make up about 15%. On this clone: Antigen unknown.

Trimming took off 0 bases at V and 1 base at J, with 15 bases between the two ends. Looked up from germline, CDR1 is SNHLY and CDR2 is FYNNEI. The CDR3 has 17 amino acids. Regarding the study as a whole: Peak GvH clone levels in circulation were associated with early post-transplant HvG declines.

The sequence was collected from a human donor who received an intestinal transplant. The V call is TRBV2, the J call TRBJ1-1; D is unresolved. Sequencing used unstimulated CD8+ T cells sorted from spleen or lymph node cells, obtained before intestinal transplant. Here the CDR3 DNA reads TGTGCCAGCAGTGAAGCGCTTCGTTGGCGGGCGAACACTGAAGCTTTCTTT. Translating it yields CASSEALRWRANTEAFF.